This T cell receptor (beta chain) appears in the sequencing data of a study of radiation and T cells in renal cell carcinoma. Clones were read by immunoSEQ multiplex PCR, and TCRdb kept only the in-frame ones, dropping some. This repertoire shows approximately 100,000 clones, approximately 86% found once; its top ten account for less than 10%. Time point denoted: baseline pretreatment blood. Treatment defined: 15 Gy SBRT to primary tumor, nephrectomy 4 weeks later. The tumor was a clear cell renal cell carcinoma. The sequencing here drew on blood, taken from a patient whose treatment included radiotherapy and nephrectomy. The sequence was collected from a man over 45 with renal cell carcinoma.

The CDR3 reads CASSQSGTGEDTQYF. In nucleotides, the CDR3 is TGCGCCAGCAGCCAATCCGGGACAGGGGAAGATACGCAGTATTTT. The chain uses TRBV4-1 and TRBJ2-3; 10 nucleotides match TRBD1. Germline assignment: CDR1 MGHRA and CDR2 YSYEKL. Losses at the gene ends were 2 bases for V and 5 bases for J; bases not matched to a gene: 4. The CDR3 spans 15 residues.